One and the same sample provided the 28 T cell receptor beta chains below, sequenced in a study of OX40 agonist ivuxolimab in advanced cancers. The assay was immunoSEQ multiplex PCR, and TCRdb's table has in-frame clones only and misses some. The sample lists approximately 130,000 clones; more than 85% were seen once. Sequencing was performed on CD4+ or CD8+ T cells sorted from blood, taken in a trial of the OX40 agonist ivuxolimab. All receptors derive from an adult with an advanced solid tumor such as melanoma, head and neck, liver or kidney cancer.

The CDR3 spells CASSESWSSYNSPLHF. DNA for the CDR3: TGTGCCAGCAGTGAGTCGTGGAGCTCCTATAATTCACCCCTCCACTTT. The chain employs TRBV25-1 and TRBJ1-6, with D uncertain. Per the germline V gene, CDR1 is MGHDK and CDR2 is SYGVNS. The CDR3 consists of 16 residues. Trimming shortened V by 3 bases and J by 0 bases, and 9 bases separated the two germline ends.

V gene TRBV4-2 combines with J gene TRBJ1-2, with D possibly matching TRBD1 (5 bases). Between the trimmed V and J ends, which lost 5 bases and 0 bases, there was a span of 16 bases. The CDR3 consists of 16 residues. Germline V CDR1 and CDR2: LGHNA, YNFKEQ. The CDR3 DNA sequence: TGTGCCAGCAGCTTGGAGGTTGTCAGGGCTAACTATGGCTACACCTTC. This encodes CASSLEVVRANYGYTF.

This sequence joins TRBV28 and TRBJ2-7, with D unresolved. Germline V CDR1 and CDR2: MDHEN, SYDVKM. This CDR3 contains 13 residues. Trimming removed 3 bases at V and 3 bases at J, with 9 bases between. The CDR3 loop is CASSLGMSYEQYF. The CDR3 nucleotides are TGTGCCAGCAGTTTGGGGATGAGCTACGAGCAGTACTTC.

CDR3 DNA: TGTGCCAGCAGTTACTCGCCCTCGACCTACAATGAGCAGTTCTTC. It codes for CASSYSPSTYNEQFF. The rearrangement joins TRBV6-6 to TRBJ2-1; D gene ambiguous. This CDR3 is 15 amino acids long. V lost 0 bases and J lost 2, with 8 bases in between. Per the germline V gene, CDR1 is MNHNY and CDR2 is SVGAGI (reference sequence).

The V gene is TRBV4-3, the J gene TRBJ2-2, with D tentatively TRBD2 (5 bases). The CDR3 has 16 amino acids. Trimming took off 0 bases at V and 4 bases at J, with 12 bases between the two ends. In germline, CDR1 is LGHNA, CDR2 YSLEER. CDR3 DNA: TGCGCCAGCAGCCAAGAGGTTGGCGGAGGCACCGGGGAGCTGTTTTTT. Its protein product is CASSQEVGGGTGELFF.

The rearrangement joins TRBV5-1 to TRBJ1-2, with D perhaps matching TRBD1 (6 bases). The V end lost 2 bases, the J end lost 8 bases, and 13 bases lay between the germline ends. The CDR3 runs 13 residues. Germline loops: CDR1 SGHRS, CDR2 YFSETQ. The CDR3 bases are TGCGCCAGCAGCTTAGACGGGGGGCGAGGCTACACCTTC. It specifies CASSLDGGRGYTF.

This chain joins TRBV10-1 and TRBJ2-3; either TRBD1 or TRBD2 may supply D (6 bases each). Per germline, CDR1 WNHNN and CDR2 SYGVQD (reference sequence). This CDR3 spans 15 amino acids. Trimming took off 0 bases at V and 4 bases at J, with 11 bases between the two ends. CDR3 nucleotide sequence: TGCGCCAGCAGTGAGTCCGGGGGCCAGTCAGATACGCAGTATTTT. It yields the protein CASSESGGQSDTQYF.

The chain links TRBV2 to TRBJ2-2, with TRBD2 identical over 9 bases. With V trimmed by 9 bases and J by 5 bases, 13 bases remained unmatched. Germline V gives CDR1 SNHLY, CDR2 FYNNEI. The CDR3 sequence is 16 residues long. CDR3 nucleotides: TGTGCCAGACGATCCTATAGCGGGAGAGGGACCGGGGAGCTGTTTTTT. Translation: CARRSYSGRGTGELFF. The entire variable domain, with the rest obtained from reference TRBV2 and TRBJ2-2, is as follows: EPEVTQTPSHQVTQMGQEVILRCVPISNHLYFYWYRQILGQKVEFLVSFYNNEISEKSEIFDDQFSVERPDGSNFTLKIRSTKLEDSAMYFCARRSYSGRGTGELFFGEGSRLTVL.

The V call is TRBV2, the J call TRBJ2-1; TRBD2 matches at 13 bases. The CDR3 covers 14 residues. Germline-derived CDR1 and CDR2 are SNHLY and FYNNEI. The V gene end was trimmed by 5 bases and the J gene end by 7 bases; junction bases not matched to a gene: 2. CDR3 in DNA: TGTGCCAGCAGTACGGGACTAGCGGGAAATGAGCAGTTCTTC. Its protein product is CASSTGLAGNEQFF. Combining the CDR3 with reference TRBV2 and TRBJ2-1 gives the whole variable domain EPEVTQTPSHQVTQMGQEVILRCVPISNHLYFYWYRQILGQKVEFLVSFYNNEISEKSEIFDDQFSVERPDGSNFTLKIRSTKLEDSAMYFCASSTGLAGNEQFFGPGTRLTVL.

This clone came up a few times. The V gene is TRBV6-1, the J gene TRBJ1-6; D gene unclear. Looked up from germline, CDR1 is MNHNS and CDR2 is SASEGT. The V end lost 6 bases, the J end lost 7 bases, and 7 bases lay between the germline ends. The CDR3 totals 12 residues. The CDR3 loop reads CASRIFNSPLHF. In DNA, the CDR3 is TGTGCCAGCAGGATTTTCAATTCACCCCTCCACTTT.

This clone was seen only once. The chain has TRBV28 and TRBJ2-1, with 13 bases that match TRBD2. The CDR3 has 14 residues. The V segment lost 8 bases and the J segment 10 bases; nucleotides outside the gene matches: 8. Germline V lookup: CDR1 MDHEN, CDR2 SYDVKM. The CDR3 loop is CASDGTSGTREQFF. CDR3 DNA sequence: TGTGCCAGCGATGGGACTAGCGGGACTCGGGAGCAGTTCTTC.

The table lists this clone with a few counts. The chain has TRBV7-2 and TRBJ1-2, with D perhaps TRBD1 (5 bases). This CDR3 is 15 amino acids long. Germline lookup yields CDR1 SGHTA and CDR2 FQGNSA. Trimming took off 5 bases at V and 4 bases at J, with 17 bases between the two ends. The CDR3 DNA follows: TGTGCCAGCAGCCGTGGTGGGGGGGTTGTCTATGGCTACACCTTC. It encodes CASSRGGGVVYGYTF.

This rearrangement joins TRBV7-9 to TRBJ2-2; D may match TRBD1 or TRBD2 (5 bases each). This CDR3 is built from 14 residues. Germline CDR1 SEHNR, CDR2 FQNEAQ (reference sequence). Between the trimmed V and J ends, which lost 6 bases and 0 bases, there was a span of 8 bases. The DNA of the CDR3 is TGTGCCAGCAGTGGGACGACGAACACCGGGGAGCTGTTTTTT. Protein: CASSGTTNTGELFF. The whole variable domain, filled in from reference TRBV7-9 and TRBJ2-2, reads DTGVSQNPRHKITKRGQNVTFRCDPISEHNRLYWYRQTLGQGPEFLTYFQNEAQLEKSRLLSDRFSAERPKGSFSTLEIQRTEQGDSAMYLCASSGTTNTGELFFGEGSRLTVL.

This clone was counted only a few times. This sequence joins TRBV28 and TRBJ2-1; D not resolved. The CDR3 is 12 residues long. The germline V and J ends were trimmed by 6 bases and 4 bases, with 7 bases remaining between them. Germline assignment: CDR1 MDHEN and CDR2 SYDVKM. Written as DNA, the CDR3 is TGTGCCAGCAGGAAGGGTTACAATGAGCAGTTCTTC. It codes for CASRKGYNEQFF.

This clone has just one count. The V call is TRBV6-5, the J call TRBJ1-1; TRBD1 matches 10 bases. Germline V gene sequence: CDR1 MNHEY, CDR2 SVGAGI. Trimming at V came to 7 bases and at J to 0 bases, leaving 5 bases not matched to a gene. This CDR3 contains 15 residues. In DNA form, the CDR3 reads TGTGCCAGCAAGAGACAGGGGGCCTTGAACACTGAAGCTTTCTTT. It codes for CASKRQGALNTEAFF.

This chain links TRBV27 with TRBJ2-7, with D perhaps TRBD1 or TRBD2 (5 bases each). Trimming cost V 5 bases and J 0 bases, with 14 bases left between them. Germline loops: CDR1 MNHEY, CDR2 SMNVEV (reference sequence). CDR3 size: 15 residues. In nucleotides, the CDR3 is TGTGCCAGCAGTACCGGGACCTTGAGCTCCTACGAGCAGTACTTC. Amino acid sequence: CASSTGTLSSYEQYF.

This chain uses TRBV7-2 with TRBJ2-7; no definite D call. The CDR3 is made up of 13 amino acids. Trimming shortened V by 0 bases and J by 4 bases, and 7 bases separated the two germline ends. CDR1 SGHTA and CDR2 FQGNSA come from the germline V gene. Here the CDR3 reads CASSLARGYEQYF. CDR3 sequence (DNA): TGTGCCAGCAGCTTAGCGCGCGGTTACGAGCAGTACTTC. The full variable domain, its missing parts supplied by reference TRBV7-2 and TRBJ2-7, is GAGVSQSPSNKVTEKGKDVELRCDPISGHTALYWYRQSLGQGLEFLIYFQGNSAPDKSGLPSDRFSAERTGGSVSTLTIQRTQQEDSAVYLCASSLARGYEQYFGPGTRLTVT.

This chain connects TRBV28 to TRBJ2-7, with D possibly TRBD2 on 5 matching bases. V was cut by 8 bases and J by 4 bases, with 21 bases left in between. Looked up from germline, CDR1 is MDHEN and CDR2 is SYDVKM. The CDR3 has 15 residues. Here the CDR3 DNA reads TGTGCCAGCGCGTCCAGGACGGCAACGGGGTACGAGCAGTACTTC. This sequence encodes CASASRTATGYEQYF.

This chain joins TRBV7-9 and TRBJ2-5; TRBD1 aligns across 9 bases. Germline V gene lookup returns CDR1 SEHNR and CDR2 FQNEAQ (reference sequence). J gave up 4 bases and V 5 bases, and 2 bases lay outside the gene matches. The CDR3 loop spans 13 amino acids. CDR3 nucleotides: TGTGCCAGCAGCCCGACAGGGGGAGAGACCCAGTACTTC. It specifies CASSPTGGETQYF.

The rearrangement joins TRBV19 to TRBJ2-1; 8 nucleotides match TRBD2. Germline CDR1 and CDR2: LNHDA and SQIVND (reference sequence). The CDR3 extends over 15 amino acids. V trimming: 8 bases; J trimming: 0 bases; junction bases outside the gene matches: 6. The CDR3 reads CASSRSGGSYNEQFF. For the CDR3, the DNA is TGTGCCAGTTCTCGAAGCGGGGGCTCCTACAATGAGCAGTTCTTC.

This chain links TRBV4-2 with TRBJ2-7; the D gene is possibly TRBD2 (5 bases). The CDR3 is made up of 14 amino acids. Germline V CDR1 and CDR2: LGHNA, YNFKEQ. The germline V and J ends were trimmed by 1 base and 1 base, with 8 bases remaining between them. CDR3 loop: CASSQAGGSYEQYF. CDR3 bases: TGTGCCAGCAGCCAAGCGGGCGGGTCCTACGAGCAGTACTTC.

This clone was observed once. The V and J genes are TRBV5-1 and TRBJ2-3, with 7 bases fitting TRBD1. This CDR3 region has 16 residues. Trimming removed 0 bases from V and 5 bases from J; junction bases left unmatched: 9. From germline, CDR1 is SGHRS and CDR2 YFSETQ. The DNA of the CDR3 is TGCGCCAGCAGCTTGGGACAGGGAGCCACCCTAGATACGCAGTATTTT. It codes for CASSLGQGATLDTQYF.

This chain joins TRBV7-2 and TRBJ2-1, with D possibly matching TRBD1 (6 bases). Germline V CDR1 and CDR2: SGHTA, FQGNSA. This CDR3 region has 17 residues. V lost 5 bases, J lost 2 bases, and 19 bases lay in between. CDR3: CASSGKVRGHPYNEQFF. In nucleotides, the CDR3 is TGTGCCAGCAGCGGAAAGGTACGGGGACACCCCTACAATGAGCAGTTCTTC.

V and J are TRBV5-4 and TRBJ1-5; D is possibly TRBD1 (6 bases). The CDR3 has 16 residues. From germline, CDR1 is SGHNT and CDR2 YYREEE (reference sequence). V dropped 4 bases and J dropped 6 bases, with 20 bases sitting between them. The CDR3 sequence: CASSLRLPGGGQPQHF. The DNA for the CDR3 is TGTGCCAGCAGCCTACGACTCCCCGGAGGGGGTCAGCCCCAGCATTTT.

The rearrangement uses TRBV5-4 and TRBJ2-3, with 12 bases fitting TRBD2. The ends lost 6 bases at V and 2 bases at J; junction bases unmatched: 10. This CDR3 is built from 17 residues. Germline CDR1 and CDR2: SGHNT and YYREEE (reference sequence). The CDR3 DNA follows: TGTGCCAGCACCACGACTAGCGGGAGTCGTGACACAGATACGCAGTATTTT. Encoded protein: CASTTTSGSRDTDTQYF.

This chain connects TRBV5-6 to TRBJ1-4; D is unresolved. This CDR3 spans 13 amino acids. V dropped 2 bases and J dropped 5 bases, with 7 bases sitting between them. Germline-derived CDR1 and CDR2 are SGHDT and YYEEEE. Written as DNA, the CDR3 is TGTGCCAGCAGCTTTGTCAGCAATGAAAAACTGTTTTTT. Protein sequence: CASSFVSNEKLFF. Looking up the rest from reference TRBV5-6 and TRBJ1-4 gives the full variable domain: DAGVTQSPTHLIKTRGQQVTLRCSPKSGHDTVSWYQQALGQGPQFIFQYYEEEERQRGNFPDRFSGHQFPNYSSELNVNALLLGDSALYLCASSFVSNEKLFFGSGTQLSVL.

The chain links TRBV15 to TRBJ2-1; 10 bases line up with TRBD2. Germline V gene lookup returns CDR1 LNHNV and CDR2 YYDKDF (reference sequence). Unmatched junction bases numbered 2, after V lost 2 bases and J lost 4 bases. The CDR3 consists of 15 residues. The CDR3 DNA reads as TGTGCCACCAGCAGACAGCGGGGGGGATACAATGAGCAGTTCTTC. It yields the protein CATSRQRGGYNEQFF.

This chain links TRBV21-1 with TRBJ2-4; the D call in the table, TRBD2, was not verified against the DNA. TRBV21-1 is an annotated pseudogene. CDR3 length equals 12 residues. The CDR3: CASSPSQIIQYF. The CDR3 region has the DNA TGTGCCAGCAGCCCTAGTCAGATAATTCAGTACTTC.